The 2 T cell receptor beta chains below were found in one sample sequenced in a study of neurological immune-mediated disorders. Using its own MiXCR run on the 5' RACE reads, TCRdb lists one record per CDR3 protein. This table holds 35,000 to 40,000 distinct CDR3 sequences, roughly 10% found once. Material for sequencing was CD4+ T cells from blood. The source of these receptors is a woman in her twenties or thirties with HTLV-1-associated myelopathy (HAM/TSP).

This clonotype has at least ten counts. The chain recombines TRBV24-1 with TRBJ2-6; possibly TRBD2 for D (5 bases). Germline CDR1 KGHDR, CDR2 SFDVKD. Trimming removed 3 bases at V and 2 bases at J, with 7 bases between. The CDR3 is 15 amino acids. In DNA, the CDR3 is TGTGCCACCAGTGATACTAGGACTGGGGCCAACGTCCTGACTTTC. Amino acids: CATSDTRTGANVLTF.

This clonotype showed up many times. The chain carries TRBV5-5 and TRBJ1-2, with unresolved D. CDR1 is SGHKS, CDR2 YYEKEE, per germline (reference sequence). Trimming stripped 0 bases from V and 3 bases from J, with 6 bases between. There are 13 residues in the CDR3. DNA of the CDR3: TGTGCCAGCAGCTTGGTAGAGGACTATGGCTACACCTTC. Its translation: CASSLVEDYGYTF.